This TCR beta chain emerged from a study of post-analysis software for immune sequencing data. The study, taken as a whole, reports: In patients, five or six TRBV segments were more frequent than in controls, with TRBV5-6, TRBV5-1 and TRBV20-1 among them. Analysis by F measure revealed that same-batch samples clustered strongly together. Comparison with controls showed significantly lower normalized Chao1 diversity in multiple sclerosis patients.

Germline lookup yields CDR1 DFQATT and CDR2 SNEGSKA (reference sequence). V lost 5 bases and J lost 0, with 12 bases in between. This CDR3 comprises 14 residues. This clonotype was seen only once. Antigen: not known. Unique molecular identifiers were built into the TCR beta cDNA libraries. The source material, roughly 0.9 to 11 million T cells, gave rise to 450,000 to 550,000 cDNA molecules. TCRdb recomputed calls from the PCR reads with MiXCR, one row per CDR3 protein. The repertoire includes 500,000 to 600,000 distinct CDR3 sequences, about 40% of them detected once, and about 1.8% sits in the top ten.

This chain connects TRBV20-1 to TRBJ2-3; D unclear. Sequencing was performed on blood. This receptor was taken from a girl under 18 with multiple sclerosis. CDR3 in DNA: TGCAGTGCTCTCGACCACACTAGCACAGATACGCAGTATTTT. Protein product: CSALDHTSTDTQYF.